These 27 T cell receptor beta chains were all obtained from the same sample, sequenced in a study of shared clonotypes between healthy human individuals. TCRdb's table, derived via immunoSEQ multiplex PCR, lists solely in-frame clones and lacks some. This sample yields over 2 million clones, of which 95% are seen a single time; 0.13% belongs to the top ten. Specimen: naive CD4+ T cells sorted from blood. Subset reported: CD45RA+ positively selected. These receptors were collected from a man between 18 and 35 years old in good health.

The J gene is TRBJ2-1, the V gene TRBV6-6; D is possibly TRBD1 (5 bases). CDR1 is MNHNY, CDR2 SVGAGI, per germline (reference sequence). CDR3 length equals 16 residues. Trimming stripped 5 bases from V and 7 bases from J, with 21 bases between. The CDR3, as DNA: TGTGCCAGCAGTACCTCGGATGGGCAGGGCCAAAATGAGCAGTTCTTC. This sequence encodes CASSTSDGQGQNEQFF.

The rearrangement joins TRBV30 to TRBJ1-1; D not resolved. V lost 2 bases, J lost 0 bases, and 7 bases lay in between. Germline assignment: CDR1 GTSNPN and CDR2 SVGIG (reference sequence). The CDR3 extends over 13 amino acids. CDR3 DNA sequence: TGTGCCTGGAGTATAAACATGAACACTGAAGCTTTCTTT. Its translation is CAWSINMNTEAFF. Full variable domain (missing parts from reference TRBV30 and TRBJ1-1): SQTIHQWPATLVQPVGSPLSLECTVEGTSNPNLYWYRQAAGRGLQLLFYSVGIGQISSEVPQNLSASRPQDRQFILSSKKLLLSDSGFYLCAWSINMNTEAFFGQGTRLTVV.

This CDR3 is CASSVGVIEEQYF. The CDR3 nucleotides read TGTGCCAGCAGCGTAGGGGTTATCGAGGAGCAGTACTTC. This chain connects TRBV9 to TRBJ2-7; D unclear. Per the germline V gene, CDR1 is SGDLS and CDR2 is YYNGEE. This CDR3 is 13 amino acids long. V was shortened by 0 bases and J by 7 bases, with 11 bases between the two germline ends.

As for this clone: Other DNA sequences of this sample code for an identical CDR3. V gene TRBV29-1 combines with J gene TRBJ1-1; D call uncertain. The germline V and J ends were trimmed by 6 bases and 1 base, with 6 bases remaining between them. Per germline, CDR1 SQVTM and CDR2 ANQGSEA. CDR3 length equals 11 residues. The CDR3 here is CSVKQNTEAFF. CDR3 nucleotide sequence: TGCAGCGTCAAGCAGAACACTGAAGCTTTCTTT.

The rearrangement links TRBV15 to TRBJ2-7; possible D gene TRBD2, 6 bases. Germline V gives CDR1 LNHNV, CDR2 YYDKDF (reference sequence). This CDR3 has 15 residues. Trimming removed 3 bases at V and 1 base at J, with 13 bases between. CDR3 nucleotide sequence: TGTGCCACCAGCAGTAAGGTGGGGGGTTCCTACGAGCAGTACTTC. This codes for CATSSKVGGSYEQYF.

The CDR3 protein is CASSYTIPRGDQETQYF. The CDR3 DNA follows: TGTGCCAGCAGTTACACAATCCCCAGGGGGGACCAAGAGACCCAGTACTTC. The genes are TRBV6-8 and TRBJ2-5; D might be TRBD1 (7 bases). CDR3 length: 17 amino acids. Germline CDR1 reads MNHGY; CDR2 reads SAAAGT. V shed 2 bases and J shed 0 bases, with 16 bases lying between them.

In DNA, the CDR3 is TGTGCCAGCAGCAAACAGGGATTGAACACTGAAGCTTTCTTT. Protein product: CASSKQGLNTEAFF. The chain has TRBV4-2 and TRBJ1-1, with D maybe TRBD1 (6 bases). The V gene's germline CDR1 is LGHNA and CDR2 YNFKEQ. This CDR3 comprises 14 residues. Between the trimmed V and J ends, which lost 5 bases and 0 bases, there was a span of 10 bases.

The chain combines TRBV7-8 with TRBJ1-3, with D possibly being TRBD1 (5 bases). The CDR3 is 15 residues long. CDR1 is SGHVS, CDR2 FQNEAQ, per germline. The V gene lost 5 bases and the J gene lost 0 bases, with 11 bases spanning the gap. This CDR3 is CASSRDSGSGNTIYF. CDR3 nucleotide sequence: TGTGCCAGCAGCCGTGACAGTGGCTCTGGAAACACCATATATTTT.

This clone turned up a few times. One junction end disagrees with the germline gene, perhaps due to a read error. The chain has TRBV7-7 and TRBJ1-2, with TRBD1 matching over 9 bases. In germline, CDR1 is SSHAT, CDR2 FNYEAQ (reference sequence). The length of the CDR3 is 15 residues. CDR3 amino acids: CASSLGTGLNYGYTF. The DNA of the CDR3 is TGTGCTAGCAGCTTAGGGACAGGGCTTAACTATGGCTACACCTTC.

The chain has TRBV11-2 and TRBJ2-7; D is unresolved. Germline V lookup: CDR1 SGHAT, CDR2 FQNNGV. The CDR3 runs to 13 residues. V dropped 3 bases and J dropped 3 bases, with 9 bases sitting between them. The CDR3 coding sequence is TGTGCCAGCAGCTTCTCGACGGGCTACGAGCAGTACTTC. Translated: CASSFSTGYEQYF.

Comments on this clone: The identical CDR3 is also encoded by other nucleotide sequences in the sample. The chain carries TRBV29-1 and TRBJ2-7, with 10 bases aligning to TRBD1. CDR3 length equals 13 residues. J lost 2 bases, V lost 5 bases, and 3 bases had no gene match. Germline values: CDR1 SQVTM, CDR2 ANQGSEA. The DNA for the CDR3 is TGCAGCGTTACTGGACAGGGGGCCTACGAGCAGTACTTC. This sequence encodes CSVTGQGAYEQYF.

The chain combines TRBV6-6 with TRBJ2-7; 10 nucleotides agree with TRBD2. Trimming removed 6 bases from V and 2 bases from J; junction bases left unmatched: 7. Germline V CDR1 and CDR2: MNHNY, SVGAGI (reference sequence). The length of the CDR3 is 15 residues. CDR3 in amino acids: CASRPGTSVPYEQYF. Written as DNA, the CDR3 is TGTGCCAGCAGGCCCGGGACTAGCGTCCCCTACGAGCAGTACTTC.

This chain connects TRBV7-2 to TRBJ2-1, with D perhaps TRBD2 (5 bases). The germline CDR1 and CDR2 sequences are SGHTA and FQGNSA. Trimming took 5 bases from V and 4 from J, leaving 15 bases between them. This CDR3 spans 15 amino acids. The CDR3: CASSRDGRGYNEQFF. CDR3 bases: TGTGCCAGCAGCCGCGACGGCCGGGGTTACAATGAGCAGTTCTTC.

This sequence joins TRBV10-3 and TRBJ1-5; tentative D call: TRBD1 (5 bases). Germline V gene lookup returns CDR1 ENHRY and CDR2 SYGVKD. The CDR3 has 14 amino acids. V was cut by 3 bases and J by 7 bases, with 13 bases left in between. CDR3 DNA: TGTGCCATCAGTGAATCAGGGAAAGGACAGCCCCAGCATTTT. Translating gives CAISESGKGQPQHF.

The table lists this clone with a count of one. The V gene is TRBV6-6, the J gene TRBJ2-7; 10 nucleotides match TRBD2. Germline trimming cut 6 bases from V and 9 bases from J; bases unmatched to any gene: 8. This CDR3 has 13 residues. CDR1 and CDR2 from the germline V gene are MNHNY and SVGAGI (reference sequence). The CDR3: CASSPLAGARQYF. The CDR3 nucleotides are TGTGCCAGCAGCCCTCTAGCGGGAGCTCGGCAGTACTTC.

The rearrangement uses TRBV11-2 and TRBJ1-2; TRBD1 matches at 8 bases. Losses at the gene ends were 5 bases for V and 3 bases for J; bases not matched to a gene: 2. Per the germline V gene, CDR1 is SGHAT and CDR2 is FQNNGV. The CDR3 sequence is 13 residues long. CDR3 nucleotide sequence: TGTGCCAGCAGCGGACAGGGACACTATGGCTACACCTTC. Translating gives CASSGQGHYGYTF.

To note about this clone: This sample includes further DNA sequences coding for the same CDR3. The gene calls are TRBV30 and TRBJ2-1; 8 nucleotides match TRBD1. V lost 3 bases and J lost 5; bases outside the gene matches: 30. This CDR3 contains 22 residues. The germline CDR1 and CDR2 sequences are GTSNPN and SVGIG (reference sequence). The CDR3 here is CAWSVLPPRTGSSGGDHNEQFF. The CDR3 DNA is TGTGCCTGGAGCGTACTTCCCCCCCGGACAGGGAGTTCAGGCGGGGATCACAATGAGCAGTTCTTC.

Notes on this clone: Other DNA sequences in this sample translate to the same CDR3. This chain uses TRBV28 with TRBJ2-7; D is unclear. The germline V gene has CDR1 MDHEN and CDR2 SYDVKM. The CDR3 consists of 11 residues. V lost 5 bases, J lost 3 bases, and 5 bases lay in between. The CDR3 reads CASSLDYEQYF. CDR3 bases: TGTGCCAGCAGTCTTGACTACGAGCAGTACTTC. The full variable domain, rest sourced from reference TRBV28 and TRBJ2-7, is DVKVTQSSRYLVKRTGEKVFLECVQDMDHENMFWYRQDPGLGLRLIYFSYDVKMKEKGDIPEGYSVSREKKERFSLILESASTNQTSMYLCASSLDYEQYFGPGTRLTVT.

Points on this clone: The same CDR3 also results from other DNA sequences found in this sample. V gene TRBV7-2 combines with J gene TRBJ1-5; 7 bases fit TRBD1. Trimming removed 5 bases from V and 7 bases from J; junction bases left unmatched: 5. CDR1 is SGHTA and CDR2 is FQGNSA in the germline V gene. The CDR3 length is 13 residues. The CDR3 protein is CASSPTGAQPQHF. The CDR3 DNA follows: TGTGCCAGCAGCCCCACAGGGGCCCAGCCCCAGCATTTT.

CDR3 sequence: CASSIENGANTGELFF. CDR3 nucleotides: TGTGCCAGTAGTATAGAGAACGGAGCGAACACCGGGGAGCTGTTTTTT. The rearrangement uses TRBV19 and TRBJ2-2; no clear D gene. Germline V lookup: CDR1 LNHDA, CDR2 SQIVND (reference sequence). The CDR3 is made up of 16 amino acids. V lost 0 bases, J lost 0 bases, and 8 bases lay in between.

This chain joins TRBV7-2 and TRBJ1-2; 8 bases match TRBD1. CDR1 is SGHTA, CDR2 FQGNSA, per germline. The CDR3 is 17 residues long. V lost 2 bases and J lost 6; bases outside the gene matches: 14. CDR3 nucleotide sequence: TGTGCCAGCAGCTTACGGGGGACAGGTACAGGGATTGATGGCTACACCTTC. It is translated as CASSLRGTGTGIDGYTF.

V usage is TRBV19 and J usage is TRBJ1-2, with a tentative D call TRBD1 (5 bases). Germline V CDR1 and CDR2: LNHDA, SQIVND (reference sequence). V lost 3 bases, J lost 6 bases, and 20 bases lay in between. CDR3 size: 16 residues. DNA for the CDR3: TGTGCCAGTAGTATCAGAGGCCCCAGACCGGGGGATGGCTACACCTTC. Its protein product is CASSIRGPRPGDGYTF.

The rearrangement joins TRBV7-2 to TRBJ2-7; D call uncertain. V was trimmed by 2 bases and J by 0 bases, leaving 11 bases between them. This CDR3 has 15 residues. Germline CDR1 and CDR2: SGHTA and FQGNSA. The DNA for the CDR3 is TGTGCCAGCAGCTTAAGGCAGTCGAGCTCCTACGAGCAGTACTTC. Amino acid sequence: CASSLRQSSSYEQYF.

The V call is TRBV6-7, the J call TRBJ2-5; possibly TRBD1 for D (5 bases). TRBV6-7 is an open reading frame whose function is uncertain. The V gene lost 7 bases and the J gene lost 5 bases, with 14 bases spanning the gap. The CDR3 has 13 amino acids. CDR3 coding DNA: TGTGCCAGCAATAATACAGGTCCCGAGACCCAGTACTTC. This encodes CASNNTGPETQYF.

This chain's CDR3 is CASSSRNVGTDTQYF. Here the CDR3 DNA reads TGTGCCAGCAGCTCTCGGAACGTTGGGACAGATACGCAGTATTTT. This chain links TRBV5-4 with TRBJ2-3; D is undetermined. The V gene lost 3 bases and the J gene lost 3 bases, with 14 bases spanning the gap. The germline V gene has CDR1 SGHNT and CDR2 YYREEE (reference sequence). The CDR3 sequence is 15 residues long.

The V gene is TRBV7-2, the J gene TRBJ1-6; D might be TRBD1 (5 bases). V lost 3 bases to trimming and J lost 5 bases, with 11 bases between them. Germline V gene sequence: CDR1 SGHTA, CDR2 FQGNSA. There are 15 residues in the CDR3. This chain's CDR3 is CASSFGTMDNSPLHF. The CDR3 nucleotides are TGTGCCAGCAGCTTCGGGACGATGGATAATTCACCCCTCCACTTT.

This chain links TRBV6-5 with TRBJ2-5, with TRBD1 as a possible D gene (6 bases). V dropped 2 bases and J dropped 4 bases, with 17 bases sitting between them. The CDR3 consists of 16 residues. The germline V gene encodes CDR1 MNHEY and CDR2 SVGAGI. CDR3 sequence reads: CASSYRVEGVGETQYF. Written as DNA, the CDR3 is TGTGCCAGCAGTTACCGGGTCGAGGGGGTAGGAGAGACCCAGTACTTC.